The clone carrying this TCR beta chain was detected once. Its target is unknown. This entry belongs to a study of shared clonotypes between healthy human individuals. Sequencing used immunoSEQ multiplex PCR; TCRdb keeps in-frame clones, though not all of them. Of about 820,000 clones listed, 85% to 95% are singletons. Germline V gene sequence: CDR1 WSHSY, CDR2 SAAADI. Deletions cut 8 bases from V and 1 base from J, with 17 bases between. The CDR3 is 15 amino acids. Findings and caveats of the study: Incompleteness in sorted-subset sequencing, despite large depth, was shown by rarefaction.

Terminally differentiated effector memory CD45RA+ cells were excluded from the naive CD8 cells, which were CD45RO-negative and positively selected for CCR7. Each sample came from a Caucasian adult donor living in Nashville, Tennessee. This chain uses TRBV10-2 with TRBJ1-1; D gene unclear. This clonotype was sampled from a man aged 30 to 39 in good health. The material sequenced was naive CD8+ T cells sorted from blood. This chain's CDR3 is CASGVGLSRNTEAFF. DNA of the CDR3: TGCGCCAGCGGGGTAGGGCTCTCTAGGAACACTGAAGCTTTCTTT.